The clone carrying this T cell receptor beta chain was counted many times. Its target is not known. Time point reported: newly diagnosed GD, antithyroid drugs for less than 3 months. Isolated PBMC RNA provided the starting material for the TCR library. Assembly of TCR beta libraries relied on iRepertoire HTBI primers together with Arm-PCR of CDR3 regions. Authors' methods: Analysis of the samples identified around 64 TRBV and 14 TRBJ segments. TCRdb processed the multiplex PCR reads anew with MiXCR; each CDR3 protein has one entry. None of the V and J calls come from the authors' own analysis; TCRdb made them. The table shows approximately 250,000 distinct CDR3 sequences, with 18% occurring only once. These data are taken from a study of regulatory T cells in long-lasting Graves disease. Study-level findings and limits: Results may be inaccurate due to the small sample size. The study found persistent patients shared more public clonotypes (roughly 2,800) than new patients (about 880).

The source material was peripheral blood mononuclear cells (PBMCs), sampled at new diagnosis, from a patient treated with antithyroid drugs. The clonotype originates from a female donor with Graves disease.

CDR3 in DNA: TGTGCCACCAGTGACTGGACTCGTCGGGGCACAGATACGCAGTATTTT. Amino acids: CATSDWTRRGTDTQYF. The V gene is TRBV24-1, the J gene TRBJ2-3; D perhaps matches TRBD2 (5 bases). The germline V and J ends were trimmed by 4 bases and 1 base, with 14 bases remaining between them. Germline CDR1 KGHDR, CDR2 SFDVKD. This CDR3 contains 16 residues.